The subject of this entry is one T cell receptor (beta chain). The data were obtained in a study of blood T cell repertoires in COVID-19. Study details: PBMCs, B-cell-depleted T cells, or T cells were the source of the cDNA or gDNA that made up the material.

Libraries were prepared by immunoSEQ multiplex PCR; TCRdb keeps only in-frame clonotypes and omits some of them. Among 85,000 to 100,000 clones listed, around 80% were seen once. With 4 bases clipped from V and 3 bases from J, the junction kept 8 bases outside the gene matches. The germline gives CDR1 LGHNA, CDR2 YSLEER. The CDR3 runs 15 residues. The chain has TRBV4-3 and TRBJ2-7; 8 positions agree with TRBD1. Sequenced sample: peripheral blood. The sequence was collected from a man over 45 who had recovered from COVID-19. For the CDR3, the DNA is TGCGCCAGCAGCCGAAACAGGGGGTCTAGCTACGAGCAGTACTTC. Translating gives CASSRNRGSSYEQYF.